This T cell receptor beta chain is drawn from a study of blood T cell repertoires in COVID-19. Study-level information: Samples of COVID-19 (acute and convalescent) were obtained from the United States, Italy and Spain. Nucleic acid was either cDNA or gDNA, and it came from T cells, B-cell-depleted T cells, or PBMCs.

V gave up 0 bases and J gave up 12 bases, with 8 bases separating them. Germline lookup yields CDR1 MDHEN and CDR2 SYDVKM. CDR3 size: 11 residues. Authors' methods: For nucleated cells, counts were estimated from reference gene primer amplification. Repertoires were generated with immunoSEQ multiplex PCR, while TCRdb's copy carries only in-frame clones and drops some. V and J calls and clone size are as listed in that table; D and trimming were resolved from the DNA. Of roughly 310,000 clones in the sample, 90% were seen once. Donors were grouped by their self-reported clinical history. The receptor was derived from a man in his 60s who had recovered from COVID-19. Sequenced input: PBMCs or T cells enriched from blood (not recorded which). J is TRBJ1-2 and V is TRBV28, with a possible D match to TRBD1 (5 bases). CDR3 sequence reads: CASSLWGLNTF. The DNA for the CDR3 is TGTGCCAGCAGTTTATGGGGGCTCAACACCTTC.